A selection of T cell receptor beta chains follows, all from one sample in a study of blood T cell repertoires in COVID-19. Clones were sequenced by immunoSEQ multiplex PCR, and TCRdb holds only the in-frame ones, with some missing. The sample includes tens of thousands of clones, roughly 84% seen only once; the top ten take under 7%. Sequenced material: peripheral blood. The origin of the receptors is a man between 45 and 60 years old with active COVID-19. The CDR3 runs from the conserved cysteine through the conserved F or W. A D gene is named only where the DNA matches it firmly. Rows may omit the clone size; those that give it use once, few, many or a size class.

V gene,clone size,J gene,D gene,CDR3 DNA,CDR3 protein
TRBV2,NA,TRBJ2-5,TRBD2,TGTGCCAGCAGTGAGACTAGCGGTGAAGAGACCCAGTACTTC,CASSETSGEETQYF
TRBV28,once,TRBJ1-6,TRBD1,TGTGCCAGCAGTGTACAGGGGGTTGGTCCGGCCCTCCACTTT,CASSVQGVGPALHF
TRBV5-4,NA,TRBJ2-3,NA,TGTGCCAGCAGCTTGGGACTAGTTGGGGGCACAGATACGCAGTATTTT,CASSLGLVGGTDTQYF
TRBV9,NA,TRBJ2-1,NA,TGTGCCAGCAGCGTAGGTACAGGTACTTACAATGAGCAGTTCTTC,CASSVGTGTYNEQFF
TRBV7-2,NA,TRBJ1-2,NA,TGTGCCAGCAGCTCCACCTCTACAGTTTATGGCTACACCTTC,CASSSTSTVYGYTF
TRBV18,NA,TRBJ1-1,TRBD1,TGTGCCAGCTCCTTCGGGACAGGGAATATGAACACTGAAGCTTTCTTT,CASSFGTGNMNTEAFF
TRBV11-2,once,TRBJ2-1,TRBD2,TGTGCCAGCAGCTTAGGACTAGCGGGAGGTTTCAATGAGCAGTTCTTC,CASSLGLAGGFNEQFF
TRBV3-1/TRBV3-2,NA,TRBJ1-2,TRBD1,TGTGCCAGCAGCCAAGACTGGACAGGGGATGGCTATGGCTACACCTTC,CASSQDWTGDGYGYTF
TRBV7-2,NA,TRBJ2-7,NA,TGTGCCAGCAGTGAAAGGGGGAGTAGAAACGAGCAGTACTTC,CASSERGSRNEQYF
TRBV19,NA,TRBJ2-7,NA,TGTGCCAGTAGTATGACACAGGATGCCTACGAGCAGTACTTC,CASSMTQDAYEQYF
TRBV5-1,once,TRBJ2-7,NA,TGCGCCAGCAGCTTGGTAGTTGACAGAGCCTACGAGCAGTACTTC,CASSLVVDRAYEQYF
TRBV7-6,NA,TRBJ1-1,NA,TGTGCCAGCAGCTTAGCAGCGGGGAACACTGAAGCTTTCTTT,CASSLAAGNTEAFF
TRBV5-1,once,TRBJ2-3,TRBD2,TGCGCCAGCAGTCCTGGAAATAGCGGGAGCACAGATACGCAGTATTTT,CASSPGNSGSTDTQYF
TRBV5-6,NA,TRBJ2-2,NA,TGTGCCAGCAGAGAGGGGGGGGACACCGGGGAGCTGTTTTTT,CASREGGDTGELFF
TRBV5-1,NA,TRBJ2-3,TRBD2,TGCGCCAGCAGCTCTGGGACTAGCGGGGGGGCCGGCACAGATACGCAGTATTTT,CASSSGTSGGAGTDTQYF
TRBV9,NA,TRBJ2-2,NA,TGTGCCAGCAGCATAGGAATGGGGGGAGGAACCGGGGAGCTGTTTTTT,CASSIGMGGGTGELFF
TRBV3-1/TRBV3-2,NA,TRBJ2-3,NA,TGTGCCAGCAGCCTTAACACAGATACGCAGTATTTT,CASSLNTDTQYF
TRBV5-1,NA,TRBJ1-2,TRBD1,TGCGCCAGCAGCCGGGACAGCCTATCCTATGGCTACACCTTC,CASSRDSLSYGYTF
TRBV6-2/TRBV6-3,NA,TRBJ1-1,NA,TGTGCCAGCAGCAATCAGGACTTTGAGGCTTTCTTT,CASSNQDFEAFF
TRBV5-1,NA,TRBJ1-1,NA,TGCGCCAGCTCCCCGTTTGGGGACACATTGAACACTGAAGCTTTCTTT,CASSPFGDTLNTEAFF
TRBV4-1,once,TRBJ1-4,NA,TGCGCCAGCAGCCAAGATGGGGGGTATGGGGAAAAACTGTTTTTT,CASSQDGGYGEKLFF
TRBV29-1,NA,TRBJ1-2,TRBD1,TGCAGCGTTGGGTCAGGGGGCCAAGGCTCGCTATATGGCTACACCTTC,CSVGSGGQGSLYGYTF
TRBV5-4,NA,TRBJ1-1,NA,TGTGCCAGCAGCTCTTCCCGGCAGGGAAACACTGAAGCTTTCTTT,CASSSSRQGNTEAFF
TRBV28,NA,TRBJ1-2,NA,TGTGCCAGCAGTTCCGCGATTTCTTATGGCTACACCTTC,CASSSAISYGYTF
TRBV24-1,NA,TRBJ2-1,TRBD1,TGTGCCACCAGTGACTTGTCACAGGGGGCCAATGAGCAGTTCTTC,CATSDLSQGANEQFF
TRBV19,NA,TRBJ2-7,TRBD2,TGTGCCAGTAGTAGAGAACCCGGACTAGCTTCTTATGAGCAGTACTTC,CASSREPGLASYEQYF
TRBV24-1,once,TRBJ2-3,NA,TGTGCCACCAGTGATCCTAGCCCGACAGATACGCAGTATTTT,CATSDPSPTDTQYF
TRBV6-5,NA,TRBJ2-7,NA,TGTGCCAGCAGTCCGGACAGTGGTTCCTACGAGCAGTACTTC,CASSPDSGSYEQYF
TRBV28,NA,TRBJ2-7,NA,TGTGCCAGCAGTTTATATCAGGGGGAGCAGTACTTC,CASSLYQGEQYF
TRBV4-2,NA,TRBJ1-4,TRBD1,TGTGCCAGCAGCCGTCGACAGGGAAACGAAAAACTGTTTTTT,CASSRRQGNEKLFF
TRBV27,NA,TRBJ1-5,TRBD1,TGTGCCAGCAGTTTAGGACAGGGCTATAGCAATCAGCCCCAGCATTTT,CASSLGQGYSNQPQHF
TRBV7-2,NA,TRBJ2-3,NA,TGTGCCAGCAGCGACCGGAAGATAGCGACAGATACGCAGTATTTT,CASSDRKIATDTQYF
TRBV2,NA,TRBJ1-2,NA,TGTGCCAGCAGGGCTGACAGCCCCTATGGCTACACCTTC,CASRADSPYGYTF
TRBV14,NA,TRBJ1-1,TRBD1,TGTGCCAGCAGCCATTTTGGACAGGGGGTCGGCACTGAAGCTTTCTTT,CASSHFGQGVGTEAFF
TRBV5-4,once,TRBJ1-2,TRBD1,TGTGCCAGCAGCCCCGCGGGACAGGGGCTTGAAGGCTACACCTTC,CASSPAGQGLEGYTF
TRBV28,NA,TRBJ1-1,NA,TGTGCCAGCAGTTTGTCCGGGGGTCCGCACCCGAACACTGAAGCTTTCTTT,CASSLSGGPHPNTEAFF
TRBV5-6,NA,TRBJ2-5,NA,TGTGCCAGCAGCTTGGAACGGTTAGAAGAGACCCAGTACTTC,CASSLERLEETQYF
TRBV19,NA,TRBJ2-2,TRBD2,TGTGCCAGTAGTTCACGCAGGGCTAGCGGGATTAAGACCGGGGAGCTGTTTTTT,CASSSRRASGIKTGELFF
TRBV3-1/TRBV3-2,NA,TRBJ2-1,TRBD1,TGTGCCAGCAGCCAAGATCTAGACAGGGGCAATGAGCAGTTCTTC,CASSQDLDRGNEQFF
TRBV5-5,few,TRBJ1-4,TRBD1,TGTGCCAGCAGATTGGGGGGACAGGGGCCTGCAACTAATGAAAAACTGTTTTTT,CASRLGGQGPATNEKLFF
TRBV9,NA,TRBJ2-5,NA,TGTGCCAGCAGCAAGCGACAGAAAGAGACCCAGTACTTC,CASSKRQKETQYF
TRBV24-1,medium-sized,TRBJ2-2,TRBD1,TGTGCCACCAGTGGGAGGACAGGAAACACCGGGGAGCTGTTTTTT,CATSGRTGNTGELFF
TRBV28,NA,TRBJ2-3,TRBD2,TGTGCCAGCAGTTTTTCCCCGGGTAGCGGGGAGACAGATACGCAGTATTTT,CASSFSPGSGETDTQYF
TRBV5-1,NA,TRBJ2-7,TRBD2,TGCGCCAGCAGCTCCGGGACTAGCGGGGGGGCCTACGAGCAGTACTTC,CASSSGTSGGAYEQYF
TRBV4-1,NA,TRBJ1-2,NA,TGCGCCAGCGGACCTTACTTTGGGACAAGGAATGGCTACACCTTC,CASGPYFGTRNGYTF
TRBV28,NA,TRBJ2-7,NA,TGTGCCAGCAGGCTTCCGGGACTGGTCTACGAGCAGTACTTC,CASRLPGLVYEQYF